This T cell receptor (beta chain) was found in a study of shared clonotypes between healthy human individuals. Study context: CD8 memory received one plate per donor, CD8 naive two, CD4 memory three and CD4 naive three.

CD8 cells regarded as naive lacked CD45RO, were positively chosen for CCR7, and omitted terminally differentiated effector memory CD45RA+ cells. Each donor was a Caucasian adult residing in Nashville, Tennessee. Whole-study results and caveats: The study generally estimated greater richness for naive than memory subsets.

This CDR3 is 14 amino acids long. The junction had 6 bases not matched to a gene; V was cut back by 2 bases and J by 6 bases. Germline loops: CDR1 SGDLS, CDR2 YYNGEE. Per sorted-subset replicate PCR, input was 150 to 250 ng DNA, representing about 30,000 T cell genomes. Using immunoSEQ multiplex PCR, the repertoire was profiled, and TCRdb retains in-frame clones only, with some absent. This sample has approximately 650,000 clones, with 95% found just once. About this clone itself: The antigen is unknown.

The sample was naive CD8+ T cells sorted from blood. This receptor was identified in a young woman in good health. The V and J genes are TRBV9 and TRBJ2-7; 9 bases align to TRBD1. The CDR3 DNA reads as TGTGCCAGCAGCGTCGAGGACAGGGGTCCCGAGCAGTACTTC. Translated: CASSVEDRGPEQYF.